Below, 18 T cell receptor beta chains from the same sample are listed, as sequenced in a study of blood T cell repertoires in COVID-19. Some clones are missing from TCRdb's copy, which holds only in-frame ones; the method was immunoSEQ multiplex PCR. Here the sample spans under 300,000 clones, 75% to 95% being singletons. The sequencing sample was made of PBMCs or T cells enriched from blood (not recorded which). Source of these receptors: a woman aged 18 to 35 who had recovered from COVID-19.

This rearrangement joins TRBV6-5 to TRBJ1-5; TRBD1 matches at 9 bases. This CDR3 is built from 13 residues. Unmatched junction bases numbered 5, after V lost 5 bases and J lost 9 bases. Germline-derived CDR1 and CDR2 are MNHEY and SVGAGI. DNA for the CDR3: TGTGCCAGCAGTCGGGACAGGGATTTGCCCCAGCATTTT. This translates into CASSRDRDLPQHF.

The V gene is TRBV11-3, the J gene TRBJ2-7, with D possibly matching TRBD1 (6 bases). Germline V lookup: CDR1 SGHNT, CDR2 YENEEA. The ends were cut back, 6 bases at V and 2 bases at J, with 17 bases in the middle. The CDR3 contains 15 residues. The CDR3 here is CASRSTGTPPYEQYF. The CDR3, as DNA: TGTGCCAGCAGATCAACCGGGACACCTCCCTACGAGCAGTACTTC.

The V and J genes are TRBV5-6 and TRBJ1-1, with D maybe TRBD1 (5 bases). The germline V gene encodes CDR1 SGHDT and CDR2 YYEEEE. V lost 0 bases, J lost 0 bases, and 9 bases lay in between. The CDR3 sequence is 15 residues long. The CDR3 loop reads CASSLGQSMNTEAFF. The CDR3 DNA reads TGTGCCAGCAGCTTGGGACAGAGTATGAACACTGAAGCTTTCTTT.

The CDR3 DNA reads TGTGCCAGCAGGAACAGGAGATACACTGAAGCTTTCTTT. Its translation: CASRNRRYTEAFF. V usage is TRBV27 and J usage is TRBJ1-1, with a tentative D call TRBD1 (5 bases). The germline CDR1 and CDR2 sequences are MNHEY and SMNVEV (reference sequence). The CDR3 length is 13 residues. V lost 6 bases and J lost 3, with 11 bases in between.

The chain joins TRBV20-1 to TRBJ2-5; TRBD2 matches 8 bases. V lost 3 bases, J lost 2 bases, and 11 bases stayed unmatched. The CDR3 covers 16 residues. Germline lookup yields CDR1 DFQATT and CDR2 SNEGSKA (reference sequence). CDR3 sequence: CSASPSSGLFQETQYF. CDR3 in DNA: TGCAGTGCTAGTCCATCTAGCGGGTTATTTCAAGAGACCCAGTACTTC.

This chain connects TRBV4-2 to TRBJ2-7; 7 nucleotides line up with TRBD2. V lost 0 bases, J lost 7 bases, and 12 bases stayed unmatched. The V gene's germline CDR1 is LGHNA and CDR2 YNFKEQ. This CDR3 comprises 16 residues. In nucleotides, the CDR3 is TGTGCCAGCAGCCAAGACGTGGGGGGAGGGCCCGGGGAGCAGTACTTC. Protein sequence: CASSQDVGGGPGEQYF.

The CDR3 bases are TGCGCCAGCAGCTTGGCCGGTTCTATCTACAATGAGCAGTTCTTC. This translates into CASSLAGSIYNEQFF. V gene TRBV5-1 combines with J gene TRBJ2-1, with unresolved D. This CDR3 comprises 15 residues. V dropped 0 bases and J dropped 3 bases, with 10 bases sitting between them. Germline V CDR1 and CDR2: SGHRS, YFSETQ.

The chain is built from TRBV11-2 and TRBJ1-2; D is undetermined. The CDR3 runs to 14 residues. The germline gives CDR1 SGHAT, CDR2 FQNNGV. V lost 1 base, J lost 4 bases, and 10 bases lay in between. The CDR3 here is CASSLVHPLYGYTF. CDR3 DNA: TGTGCCAGCAGCTTAGTCCACCCACTCTATGGCTACACCTTC.

The rearrangement uses TRBV6-5 and TRBJ1-3; D remains ambiguous. The CDR3 sequence is 16 residues long. Trimming cost V 0 bases and J 0 bases, with 9 bases left between them. CDR1 is MNHEY, CDR2 SVGAGI, per germline. CDR3 sequence reads: CASSYSSINSGNTIYF. CDR3 in DNA: TGTGCCAGCAGTTACTCATCTATAAACTCTGGAAACACCATATATTTT.

The table lists this clone with a count of one. The V call is TRBV3-1 (or the pseudogene TRBV3-2), the J call TRBJ2-4, with D maybe TRBD2 (6 bases). From germline, CDR1 is LGHDT and CDR2 YNNKEL (reference sequence). The V and J ends lost 4 bases and 4 bases respectively, with 14 bases between them. The CDR3 length is 15 residues. CDR3 amino acids: CASSRGLSGKNIQYF. CDR3 nucleotide sequence: TGTGCCAGCAGCCGCGGACTATCTGGGAAAAACATTCAGTACTTC.

The chain combines TRBV5-5 with TRBJ1-6; the match to TRBD1 covers 8 bases. With 3 bases clipped from V and 7 bases from J, the junction kept 3 bases outside the gene matches. Germline V gene lookup returns CDR1 SGHKS and CDR2 YYEKEE (reference sequence). CDR3 length: 14 residues. CDR3 DNA: TGTGCCAGCAGCTCTGACAGGGGCAATTCACCCCTCCACTTT. Its protein is CASSSDRGNSPLHF. The whole variable domain, remainder taken from reference TRBV5-5 and TRBJ1-6, is DAGVTQSPTHLIKTRGQQVTLRCSPISGHKSVSWYQQVLGQGPQFIFQYYEKEERGRGNFPDRFSARQFPNYSSELNVNALLLGDSALYLCASSSDRGNSPLHFGNGTRLTVT.

The chain links TRBV28 to TRBJ1-6; TRBD1 agrees at 7 bases. This CDR3 comprises 14 residues. Germline V lookup: CDR1 MDHEN, CDR2 SYDVKM. V was clipped by 6 bases and J by 12 bases; unmatched bases: 11. This chain's CDR3 is CASRVQGEKGPLHF. Here the CDR3 DNA reads TGTGCCAGCAGAGTTCAGGGGGAAAAGGGACCCCTCCACTTT.

The V gene is TRBV6-2 or TRBV6-3, the J gene TRBJ2-3, with TRBD2 matching 8 bases. This CDR3 is built from 14 residues. Germline V gene data show CDR1 as MNHEY and CDR2 as SVGEGT. J was trimmed by 3 bases and V by 4 bases; bases with no gene match: 3. The CDR3 region is CASSSRGGTDTQYF. DNA for the CDR3: TGTGCCAGCAGTTCTCGGGGGGGGACAGATACGCAGTATTTT.

V gene TRBV6-2 or TRBV6-3 combines with J gene TRBJ2-5; possible D gene TRBD2, 6 bases. The CDR3 spans 15 residues. Germline V lookup: CDR1 MNHEY, CDR2 SVGEGT. V was trimmed by 4 bases and J by 5 bases, leaving 17 bases between them. The CDR3 DNA is TGTGCCAGCAGTTGGAGGGGAGCACCCCGGGAGACCCAGTACTTC. This gives the protein CASSWRGAPRETQYF.

This sequence joins TRBV5-1 and TRBJ1-2; possible D gene TRBD1, 5 bases. The CDR3 totals 14 residues. Germline values: CDR1 SGHRS, CDR2 YFSETQ. Trimming took 0 bases from V and 4 from J, leaving 10 bases between them. CDR3 nucleotides: TGCGCCAGCAGCTTGGATGGAGGGACCTATGGCTACACCTTC. It yields the protein CASSLDGGTYGYTF.

The CDR3 DNA reads TGTGCCAGCAGAGGACAGGGGATAGGGAACACTGAAGCTTTCTTT. This gives the protein CASRGQGIGNTEAFF. This chain joins TRBV2 and TRBJ1-1, with 9 bases fitting TRBD1. Trimming took 6 bases from V and 1 from J; bases not matched to a gene: 6. Germline CDR1 reads SNHLY; CDR2 reads FYNNEI. This CDR3 is built from 15 residues. The full variable domain, its missing parts supplied by reference TRBV2 and TRBJ1-1, is EPEVTQTPSHQVTQMGQEVILRCVPISNHLYFYWYRQILGQKVEFLVSFYNNEISEKSEIFDDQFSVERPDGSNFTLKIRSTKLEDSAMYFCASRGQGIGNTEAFFGQGTRLTVV.

This chain connects TRBV24-1 to TRBJ2-6, with 7 bases fitting TRBD2. The CDR3 sequence is 16 residues long. J gave up 1 base and V 2 bases, and 1 base lay outside the gene matches. Germline V lookup: CDR1 KGHDR, CDR2 SFDVKD. CDR3 sequence reads: CATSDSGGSGANVLTF. CDR3 bases: TGTGCCACCAGTGATTCCGGGGGGTCTGGGGCCAACGTCCTGACTTTC.

V gene TRBV4-2 combines with J gene TRBJ2-1; 7 nucleotides agree with TRBD2. The germline V gene has CDR1 LGHNA and CDR2 YNFKEQ. With V trimmed by 1 base and J by 5 bases, 5 bases remained unmatched. CDR3 length equals 15 residues. CDR3 loop: CASSQVAGANNEQFF. The CDR3 DNA sequence: TGTGCCAGCAGCCAAGTGGCGGGAGCAAACAATGAGCAGTTCTTC.